The entry below gives a single T cell receptor (beta chain) sequence along with its context. The junction and the germline gene differ at one end; a read error may be behind it. Unsorted bulk tissue of about 20-31 mg yielded co-extracted RNA and DNA. The data originate from a study of tumor-infiltrating lymphocytes in primary liver carcinoma. Synthesis of TCR beta cDNA was carried out from 450 to 650 ng total RNA with a constant-region primer. Three rounds of nested multiplex PCR with slightly modified ARM-PCR produced TCR beta libraries. Primers for the first two PCR rounds were TRBV1-TRBV30 forward primers and a C-beta reverse primer (about 10 cycles per round). TCRdb reprocessed the multiplex PCR reads via MiXCR and lists one record per CDR3 protein. The top ten hold roughly 13% of the sample, which has about 78,000 distinct CDR3 sequences, 71% seen once. The CDR3 runs to 16 residues. Germline CDR1 and CDR2: SGHNT and YENEEA.

The receptor comes from an older woman with primary liver carcinoma and hepatitis B virus infection. Sequenced material: liver tumor tissue from sampling region 4. Subset: tumor region T4, right-lateral pole. This chain uses TRBV11-3 with TRBJ2-5, with 8 bases identical to TRBD1. The CDR3 DNA follows: TGTACCAGCAGCTTAGGGACCCAGGGGGCCCCTGTGACCCAGTACTTC. Protein sequence: CTSSLGTQGAPVTQYF.